This entry describes one TCR beta chain. Study processing details: The assay estimated nucleated cells by amplifying reference gene primers. The data were produced by immunoSEQ multiplex PCR, yet TCRdb's version contains in-frame clones alone and is incomplete. V and J calls plus clone size are reproduced from that table; the DNA served to infer D and trimming. The sample yields under 130,000 clones, 81% seen once. From germline, CDR1 is MNHEY and CDR2 SMNVEV (reference sequence). Trimming left V 4 bases short and J 1 base short, with 10 bases between. The CDR3 sequence is 14 residues long. This record belongs to a study of blood T cell repertoires in COVID-19. In the study overall: Both acute and convalescent COVID-19 samples were obtained from the United States, Italy and Spain. The analysed material was cDNA or gDNA that came from T cells, B-cell-depleted T cells, or PBMCs.

The specimen sequenced was peripheral blood. The J gene is TRBJ1-1, the V gene TRBV27, with D possibly TRBD1 on 6 matching bases. The TCR originated in a man older than 75 with acute or convalescent COVID-19. The CDR3 reads CASSYRTENTEAFF. In DNA, the CDR3 is TGTGCCAGCAGTTATCGGACAGAGAACACTGAAGCTTTCTTT.